A selection of T cell receptor beta chains follows, all from one sample in a study of monozygotic twins with inflammatory bowel disease. For each CDR3 protein, TCRdb gives one entry from its re-call of the 5' RACE reads, without DNA. This specimen shows 110,000 to 150,000 distinct CDR3 sequences; the ten leading clones hold 1.2%. Sequenced input: blood. The receptor source for this set is a human donor with ulcerative colitis or Crohn's disease, or a healthy co-twin of an affected twin (not recorded which). The CDR3 runs from the conserved cysteine through the conserved F or W.

TRBJ1-1 TRBV19 CASSTKTPMNTEAFF
TRBJ2-4 TRBV5-1 CASSLGQAQNIQYF
TRBJ2-3 TRBV6-1 CASTKAGRTDTQYF
TRBJ2-7 TRBV29-1 CSVETLYEQYF
TRBJ2-2 TRBV5-5 CASSLRIGTGVGELFF
TRBJ2-1 TRBV5-1 CASSLSGTSKYNEQFF
TRBJ2-2 TRBV12-3/TRBV12-4 CASSLGATGELFF
TRBJ1-1 TRBV5-1 CASSLEDSSEAFF
TRBJ1-2 TRBV10-3 CAISESGQVYGYTF
TRBJ2-2 TRBV5-5 CASSQGQGTWELFF
TRBJ2-7 TRBV20-1 CSARGASGRSFSYEQYF
TRBJ1-5 TRBV4-3 CASSQDGDSKPQHF
TRBJ2-3 TRBV5-5 CASSFRGGPDTQYF
TRBJ2-7 TRBV5-1 CASSTAGGLFYEQYF
TRBJ2-3 TRBV20-1 CSAKRPTISGMGDTQYF
TRBJ2-7 TRBV19 CASGRDSYEQYF
TRBJ2-5 TRBV5-1 CASSDGSSGSGETQYF
TRBJ2-1 TRBV7-9 CASSPTVSYNEQFF
TRBJ2-7 TRBV5-1 CASSLDGGNYKQYF
TRBJ2-2 TRBV6-1 CASKLGTGGTGELFF
TRBJ1-6 TRBV13 CASSSPRSPLHF
TRBJ2-1 TRBV7-2 CASSLGGTSGTFNEQFF
TRBJ2-2 TRBV12-3/TRBV12-4 CASSRGGPGELFF
TRBJ1-6 TRBV9 CASSPPGAETNSPLHF
TRBJ2-7 TRBV5-4 CASSLGRDLGYEQYF
TRBJ2-5 TRBV7-6 CASSSSGHGEETQYF
TRBJ2-1 TRBV3-1 CASSLGGREISYNEQFF